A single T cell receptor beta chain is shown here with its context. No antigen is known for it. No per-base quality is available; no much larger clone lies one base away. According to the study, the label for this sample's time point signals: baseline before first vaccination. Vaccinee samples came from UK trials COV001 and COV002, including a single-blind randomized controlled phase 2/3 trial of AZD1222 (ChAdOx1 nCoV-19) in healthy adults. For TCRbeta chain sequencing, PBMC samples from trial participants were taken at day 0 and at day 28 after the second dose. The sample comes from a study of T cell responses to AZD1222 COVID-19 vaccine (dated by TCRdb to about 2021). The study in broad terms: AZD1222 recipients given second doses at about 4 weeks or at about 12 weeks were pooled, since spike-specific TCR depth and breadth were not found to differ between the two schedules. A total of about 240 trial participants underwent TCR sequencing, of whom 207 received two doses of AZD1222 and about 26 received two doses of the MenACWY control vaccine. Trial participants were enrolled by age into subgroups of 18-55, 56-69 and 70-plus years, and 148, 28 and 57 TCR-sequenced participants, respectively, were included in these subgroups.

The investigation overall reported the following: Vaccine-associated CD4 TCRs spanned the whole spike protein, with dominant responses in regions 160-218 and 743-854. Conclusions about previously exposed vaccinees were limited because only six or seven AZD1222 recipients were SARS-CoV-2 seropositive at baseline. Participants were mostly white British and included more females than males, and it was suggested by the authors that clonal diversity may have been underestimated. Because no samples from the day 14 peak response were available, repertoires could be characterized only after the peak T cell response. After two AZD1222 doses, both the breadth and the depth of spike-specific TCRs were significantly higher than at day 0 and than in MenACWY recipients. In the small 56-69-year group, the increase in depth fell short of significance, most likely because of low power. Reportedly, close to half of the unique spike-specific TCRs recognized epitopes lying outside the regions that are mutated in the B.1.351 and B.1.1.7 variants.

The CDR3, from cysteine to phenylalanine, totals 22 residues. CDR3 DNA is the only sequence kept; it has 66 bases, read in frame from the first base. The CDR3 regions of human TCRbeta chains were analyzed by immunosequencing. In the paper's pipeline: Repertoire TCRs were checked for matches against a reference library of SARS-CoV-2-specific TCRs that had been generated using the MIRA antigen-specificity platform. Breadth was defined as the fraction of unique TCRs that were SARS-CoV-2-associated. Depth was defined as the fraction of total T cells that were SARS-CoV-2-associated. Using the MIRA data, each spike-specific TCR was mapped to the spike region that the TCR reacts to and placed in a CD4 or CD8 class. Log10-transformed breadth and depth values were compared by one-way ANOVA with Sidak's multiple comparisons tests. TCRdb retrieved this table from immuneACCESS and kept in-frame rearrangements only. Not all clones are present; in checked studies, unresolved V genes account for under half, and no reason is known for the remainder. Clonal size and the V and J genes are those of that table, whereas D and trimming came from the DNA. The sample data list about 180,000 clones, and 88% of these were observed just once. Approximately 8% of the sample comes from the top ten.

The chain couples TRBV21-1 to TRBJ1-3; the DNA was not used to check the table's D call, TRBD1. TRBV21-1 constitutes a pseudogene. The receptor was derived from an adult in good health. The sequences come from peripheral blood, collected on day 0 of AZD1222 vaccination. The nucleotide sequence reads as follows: TGTGCCAGCAGCAAAGGGCAAAAGGACAGGAACCCAAAAACCCTCTCTGGAAACACCATATATTTT. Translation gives CASSKGQKDRNPKTLSGNTIYF.